This T cell receptor beta chain was retrieved from a study of T cells after yellow fever vaccination. The V gene lost 2 bases and the J gene lost 6 bases, with 12 bases spanning the gap. This CDR3 region has 14 residues. Germline V CDR1 and CDR2: MNHEY, SVGAGI. Comments on this clonotype: What it binds is not known. Possible read error: a much larger clone is one base away.

TCRdb independently ran MiXCR on the 5' RACE reads; one entry per CDR3 protein. The data hold over 110,000 distinct CDR3 sequences, with less than 9.5% observed a single time. Study conclusions and caveats: Subsequent booster samples again held most clones from primary vaccination (more than 95% CD4, roughly 90% CD8).

J is TRBJ2-3 and V is TRBV6-5; D may be TRBD1 (5 bases). The receptor comes from a young man who received the YFV17D yellow fever vaccine. This specimen was CD4+ T cells sorted from PBMCs, taken 5 days after the yellow fever booster vaccination. In DNA, the CDR3 is TGTGCCAGCAGTTACCGTCTATGGGGCGATACGCAGTATTTT. It yields the protein CASSYRLWGDTQYF.